The 7 T cell receptor beta chains in this list originate from one sample, sequenced in a study of T cells in women clearing cervical HPV infection. Using immunoSEQ multiplex PCR, the repertoire was profiled, and TCRdb retains in-frame clones only, with some absent. The clone table shows about 40,000 clones, with the ten largest holding 4.8%. The specimen was blood buffy coat. These receptors came from a woman aged 18-70 years with a cervical HPV16 infection that either progressed to CIN3+ or cleared (not recorded which).

A remark on this clone: From the germline J gene comes the end of the CDR3, since the read stops 3 residues before it. V and J are TRBV2 and TRBJ2-1; 9 nucleotides agree with TRBD2. In germline, CDR1 is SNHLY, CDR2 FYNNEI. CDR3 length equals 13 residues. J lost 7 bases, V lost 6 bases, and 4 bases had no gene match. The covered CDR3 bases are TGTGCCAGCAGGATTAGCGGGGGTAATGAG. Encoded protein: CASRISGGNE. The CDR3 as a whole reads CASRISGGNEQFF.

Note on this clone: The CDR3 end is not reached by the read, which stops 3 residues before it; the germline J gene fills it in. This sequence joins TRBV7-7 and TRBJ2-3; TRBD1 matches at 8 bases. V was pared by 3 bases and J by 1 base, with 3 bases of the junction left unmatched. In germline, CDR1 is SSHAT, CDR2 FNYEAQ (reference sequence). The CDR3 consists of 15 residues. CDR3 DNA (partial): TGTGCCAGCAGCTTGACGGACAGGGGCACAGATACG. Amino acids: CASSLTDRGTDT. The whole CDR3 reads CASSLTDRGTDTQYF.

The CDR3 DNA, read in part, is TGTGCCAGTAGCTCCAGCGAGGGGTTGGGAGAGACC. Protein product: CASSSSEGLGET. The full CDR3 protein is CASSSSEGLGETQYF. This sequence joins TRBV19 and TRBJ2-5, with D possibly called TRBD1 or TRBD2 (5 bases each). The CDR3 end lies 3 residues beyond the end of the read and is filled in from the germline J gene. CDR3 length: 15 amino acids. In germline, CDR1 is LNHDA, CDR2 SQIVND (reference sequence). V lost 6 bases and J lost 4, with 18 bases in between.

A word on this clone: With the read ending 3 residues before the CDR3 end, the germline J gene is used to fill in that end. The chain links TRBV29-1 to TRBJ2-1; D not certain. V dropped 2 bases and J dropped 8 bases, with 7 bases sitting between them. This CDR3 is built from 11 residues. Per the germline V gene, CDR1 is SQVTM and CDR2 is ANQGSEA. Here the CDR3 reads CSVEKVHEQFF. Incomplete CDR3 DNA: TGCAGCGTTGAAAAGGTTCATGAG.

Comments on this clone: Read coverage stops 3 residues before the CDR3 terminus; the germline J gene supplies the remainder. The genes are TRBV5-1 and TRBJ1-1; a weak D match, TRBD1 (6 bases). The CDR3 is 12 amino acids. Trimming took off 4 bases at V and 5 bases at J, with 9 bases between the two ends. Germline CDR1 is SGHRS and CDR2 is YFSETQ. The sequenced CDR3 bases are TGCGCCAGCAGCCCACAGGGAACTGAA. Amino acids: CASSPQGTE. The entire CDR3 is CASSPQGTEAFF.

A note on this clone: The CDR3 end is not reached by the read, which stops 3 residues before it; the germline J gene fills it in. The V call is TRBV6-1, the J call TRBJ1-6, with D perhaps TRBD1 (5 bases). Looked up from germline, CDR1 is MNHNS and CDR2 is SASEGT. This CDR3 has 15 amino acids. Trimming stripped 2 bases from V and 7 bases from J, with 12 bases between. CDR3 DNA (partial): TGTGCCAGCAGTGAAAGGGGCCCCGGCAATTCACCC. This gives the protein CASSERGPGNSP. The entire CDR3 is CASSERGPGNSPLHF.

Turning to this clone: The CDR3 goes on 3 residues after the read ends, and that part is filled in from the germline J gene. The rearrangement uses TRBV7-6 and TRBJ1-4; possible D gene TRBD1, 5 bases. The CDR3 contains 12 residues. Trimming stripped 3 bases from V and 7 bases from J, with 6 bases between. Per the germline V gene, CDR1 is SGHVS and CDR2 is FNYEAQ. The CDR3 loop is CASSLQGEKLFF. CDR3 DNA (partial): TGTGCCAGCAGCTTGCAGGGTGAAAAA.